Listed below are T cell receptor beta chains from one sample, sequenced in a study of T cell responses to AZD1222 COVID-19 vaccine. Data came from immunoSEQ multiplex PCR; TCRdb stores just in-frame clones and leaves some out. The table records 95,000 to 150,000 clones, about 85% of them present only once. The sample was peripheral blood, taken on day 0 of AZD1222 vaccination. The receptor set was obtained from an adult in good health. Each CDR3 is given with its conserved first and last residue. The D gene is left open where the match is weak. Not every row has a clone size; where given, it reads once, few, many or a size class.

D	V	size	J	CDR3	DNA
TRBD1	TRBV29-1	NA	TRBJ2-7	CSATGQGPYEQYF	TGCAGCGCCACGGGACAGGGGCCCTACGAGCAGTACTTC
NA	TRBV12-5	NA	TRBJ2-3	CASGPGPDTQYF	TGTGCTAGTGGTCCCGGCCCCGATACGCAGTATTTT
NA	TRBV3-1/TRBV3-2	NA	TRBJ2-5	CASSLRTDLGTQYF	TGTGCCAGCAGCTTAAGGACGGACCTGGGGACCCAGTACTTC
NA	TRBV20-1	NA	TRBJ2-1	CSARWPEQFF	TGCAGTGCTAGATGGCCGGAGCAGTTCTTC
NA	TRBV18	NA	TRBJ2-1	CASSPPSLTNEQFF	TGTGCCAGCTCACCACCGAGTCTCACCAATGAGCAGTTCTTC
NA	TRBV9	NA	TRBJ1-4	CASNKGRTNEKLFF	TGTGCCAGCAACAAGGGACGGACAAATGAAAAACTGTTTTTT
NA	TRBV28	NA	TRBJ1-5	CASSLDRLKPQHF	TGTGCCAGCAGTTTGGATCGTTTGAAGCCCCAGCATTTT
NA	TRBV6-5	NA	TRBJ1-4	CASSYSAGMGEKLFF	TGTGCCAGCAGTTACTCGGCGGGGATGGGTGAAAAACTGTTTTTT
NA	TRBV4-1	NA	TRBJ1-4	CASSLQDTILRGNEKLFF	TGCGCCAGCAGCCTACAGGACACCATACTTCGCGGTAATGAAAAACTGTTTTTT
NA	TRBV15	NA	TRBJ1-1	CATSRTGDMNTEAFF	TGTGCCACCAGCAGAACAGGAGACATGAACACTGAAGCTTTCTTT
TRBD1	TRBV5-4	few	TRBJ1-6	CASSLKRGQGLGSPLHF	TGTGCCAGCAGCCTGAAAAGGGGACAGGGGTTGGGGTCACCCCTCCACTTT
NA	TRBV19	NA	TRBJ2-1	CASKASNPSYNEQFF	TGTGCCAGTAAGGCTAGCAACCCTAGCTACAATGAGCAGTTCTTC
NA	TRBV27	NA	TRBJ1-4	CASSLDSWQANEKLFF	TGTGCCAGCAGTTTAGACAGTTGGCAAGCTAATGAAAAACTGTTTTTT
TRBD2	TRBV6-1	few	TRBJ2-1	CASSEASGGAEQFF	TGTGCCAGCAGTGAAGCTAGCGGGGGGGCTGAGCAGTTCTTC
TRBD2	TRBV7-2	many	TRBJ2-3	CASSLLAGASTDTQYF	TGTGCCAGCAGCCTACTAGCGGGGGCCAGCACAGATACGCAGTATTTT
NA	TRBV28	NA	TRBJ2-5	CASTSGQQETQYF	TGTGCCAGCACCTCGGGGCAGCAAGAGACCCAGTACTTC
TRBD1	TRBV2	NA	TRBJ2-7	CASRQGAPYEQYF	TGTGCCAGCAGACAGGGGGCTCCCTACGAGCAGTACTTC
TRBD1	TRBV5-4	NA	TRBJ2-3	CASSVKTGGLFTDTQYF	TGTGCCAGCAGCGTAAAGACAGGGGGCTTATTCACAGATACGCAGTATTTT
TRBD2	TRBV7-2	once	TRBJ2-5	CASSLDGRLAETQYF	TGTGCCAGCAGCTTAGATGGCCGACTAGCGGAGACCCAGTACTTC
NA	TRBV4-2	NA	TRBJ1-1	CASSQDGGVAGVEAFF	TGTGCCAGCAGCCAAGATGGAGGGGTGGCGGGGGTAGAAGCTTTCTTT
NA	TRBV13	once	TRBJ2-3	CASSQAFSGPTDTQYF	TGTGCCAGCAGCCAAGCTTTTAGCGGACCCACAGATACGCAGTATTTT
NA	TRBV28	NA	TRBJ1-2	CASSSPTGGNYGYTF	TGTGCCAGCAGTTCCCCGACAGGAGGAAACTATGGCTACACCTTC
TRBD1	TRBV5-4	NA	TRBJ2-7	CASSWDRGSGEQYF	TGTGCCAGCAGCTGGGACAGGGGCTCGGGCGAGCAGTACTTC
NA	TRBV7-2	once	TRBJ2-4	CASSLAPPLAKNIQYF	TGTGCCAGCAGCTTGGCGCCCCCACTAGCCAAAAACATTCAGTACTTC
TRBD1	TRBV15	NA	TRBJ1-6	CATSRVPGQGVSPLHF	TGTGCCACCAGCAGAGTACCGGGACAGGGGGTTTCACCCCTCCACTTT
NA	TRBV7-9	NA	TRBJ1-2	CASSSSGLLAYGYTF	TGTGCCAGCAGCTCCTCGGGACTTCTGGCGTATGGCTACACCTTC
NA	TRBV3-1/TRBV3-2	NA	TRBJ1-3	CASSPRQGSAGNTIYF	TGTGCCAGCAGCCCGCGGCAGGGTTCGGCTGGAAACACCATATATTTT